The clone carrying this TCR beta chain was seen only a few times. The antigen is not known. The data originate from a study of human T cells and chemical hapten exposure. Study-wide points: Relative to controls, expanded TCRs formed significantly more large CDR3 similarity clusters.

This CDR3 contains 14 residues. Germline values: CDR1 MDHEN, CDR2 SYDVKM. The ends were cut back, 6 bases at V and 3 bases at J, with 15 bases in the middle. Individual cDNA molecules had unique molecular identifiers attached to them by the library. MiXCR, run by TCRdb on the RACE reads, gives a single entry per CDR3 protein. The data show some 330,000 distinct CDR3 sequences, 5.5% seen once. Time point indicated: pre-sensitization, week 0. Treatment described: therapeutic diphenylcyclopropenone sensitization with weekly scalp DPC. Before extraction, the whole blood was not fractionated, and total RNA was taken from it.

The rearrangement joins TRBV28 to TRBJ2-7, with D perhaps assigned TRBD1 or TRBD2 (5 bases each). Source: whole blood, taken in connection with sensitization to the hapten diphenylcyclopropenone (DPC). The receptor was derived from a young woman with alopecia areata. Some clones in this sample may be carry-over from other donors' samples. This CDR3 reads CASRLPGRYYEQYF. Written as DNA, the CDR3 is TGTGCCAGCAGACTACCGGGACGATACTACGAGCAGTACTTC.